This T cell receptor (beta chain) was found in a study of blood T cells in healthy people across ages. Together with a sample-barcoded 5' primer, a J-beta primer mix was included in a second PCR lasting about 7 to 11 cycles. TCRdb called the 5' RACE reads again in MiXCR, with one record for every CDR3 protein. The table includes fewer than 2,000,000 distinct CDR3 sequences, around 35% detected once. J gave up 8 bases and V 8 bases, and 8 bases lay outside the gene matches. The CDR3 runs 12 residues. The source of this sequence is a young woman in good health. The sample taken for sequencing was blood. The rearrangement joins TRBV12-3 or TRBV12-4 to TRBJ1-2; TRBD1 aligns across 7 bases. The CDR3 DNA sequence: TGTGCCAGCCCCCAGGGGGGGGGAGGCTACACCTTC. Protein: CASPQGGGGYTF.